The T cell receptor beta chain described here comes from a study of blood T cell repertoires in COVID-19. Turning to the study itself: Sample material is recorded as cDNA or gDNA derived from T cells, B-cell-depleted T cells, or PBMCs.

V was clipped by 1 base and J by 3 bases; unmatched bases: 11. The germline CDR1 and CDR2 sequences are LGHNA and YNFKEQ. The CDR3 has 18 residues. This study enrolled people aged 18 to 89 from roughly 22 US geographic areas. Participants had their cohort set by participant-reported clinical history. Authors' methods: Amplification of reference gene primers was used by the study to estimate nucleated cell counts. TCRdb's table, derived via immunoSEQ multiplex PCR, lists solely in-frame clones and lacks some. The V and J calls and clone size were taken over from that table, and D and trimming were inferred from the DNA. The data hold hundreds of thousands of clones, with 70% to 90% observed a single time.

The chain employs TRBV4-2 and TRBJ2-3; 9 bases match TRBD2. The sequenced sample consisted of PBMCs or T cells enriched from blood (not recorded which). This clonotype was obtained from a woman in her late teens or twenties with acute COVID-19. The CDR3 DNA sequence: TGTGCCAGCAGCCAAGTCCGCGGGGGGGCCAAGATTACAGATACGCAGTATTTT. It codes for CASSQVRGGAKITDTQYF.